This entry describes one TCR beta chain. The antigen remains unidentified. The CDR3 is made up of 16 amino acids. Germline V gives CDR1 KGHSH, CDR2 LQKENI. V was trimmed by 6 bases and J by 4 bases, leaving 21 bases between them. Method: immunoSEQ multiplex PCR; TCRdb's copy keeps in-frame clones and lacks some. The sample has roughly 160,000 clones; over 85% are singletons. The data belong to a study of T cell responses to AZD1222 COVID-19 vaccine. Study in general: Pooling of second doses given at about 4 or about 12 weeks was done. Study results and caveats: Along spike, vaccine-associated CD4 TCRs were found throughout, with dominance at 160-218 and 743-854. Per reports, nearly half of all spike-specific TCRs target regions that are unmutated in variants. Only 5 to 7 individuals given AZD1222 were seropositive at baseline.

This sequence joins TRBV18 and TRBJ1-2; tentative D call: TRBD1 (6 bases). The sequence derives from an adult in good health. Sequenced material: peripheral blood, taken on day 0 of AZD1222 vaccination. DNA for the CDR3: TGTGCCAGCTCGCTTGGAGGGGGGACACTATCCTATGGCTACACCTTC. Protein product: CASSLGGGTLSYGYTF.